This T cell receptor beta chain was captured by sequencing in a study of response to subunit inactivated influenza vaccine. The CDR3 spans 12 residues. Trimming took off 8 bases at V and 3 bases at J, with 7 bases between the two ends. Germline CDR1 is LNHDA and CDR2 is SQIVND (reference sequence). Findings and caveats of the study: After each seasonal influenza vaccination, few new T cells are recruited, the authors suggested.

Via MiXCR, TCRdb re-called the RT-PCR reads, giving one row per CDR3 protein. The table includes just under 250,000 distinct CDR3 sequences, about 12% detected once. Of note for this clonotype: The target antigen is unknown.

This material consisted of non-naive T cells sorted from PBMCs, taken about 14 days before vaccination. The source of this sequence is a man over 45 who received an inactivated influenza vaccine. The chain joins TRBV19 to TRBJ2-2; no reliable D call. Here the CDR3 DNA reads TGTGCCAGTGAGTCTTACACCGGGGAGCTGTTTTTT. Its protein is CASESYTGELFF.